This T cell receptor beta chain was observed in a study of early T cells in non-severe SARS-CoV-2 infection. The CDR3 has 18 amino acids. CDR1 is LGHDT, CDR2 YNNKEL, per germline (reference sequence). V shed 0 bases, J shed 4 bases, and the junction held 8 bases outside the gene matches. TCRdb used MiXCR to reprocess the 5' RACE reads, holding one entry per CDR3 protein. The table lists roughly 100,000 distinct CDR3 sequences, around 13% of them singletons. The sequencing sample was made of whole blood. The TCR originated in an adult who was a healthcare worker with PCR-confirmed SARS-CoV-2 infection or an uninfected control (not recorded which). This sequence joins TRBV3-1 and TRBJ2-5; 13 bases align to TRBD2. The CDR3 protein is CASSQDGGLAGARETQYF. The CDR3 DNA reads TGTGCCAGCAGCCAAGACGGCGGACTAGCGGGAGCCCGAGAGACCCAGTACTTC.